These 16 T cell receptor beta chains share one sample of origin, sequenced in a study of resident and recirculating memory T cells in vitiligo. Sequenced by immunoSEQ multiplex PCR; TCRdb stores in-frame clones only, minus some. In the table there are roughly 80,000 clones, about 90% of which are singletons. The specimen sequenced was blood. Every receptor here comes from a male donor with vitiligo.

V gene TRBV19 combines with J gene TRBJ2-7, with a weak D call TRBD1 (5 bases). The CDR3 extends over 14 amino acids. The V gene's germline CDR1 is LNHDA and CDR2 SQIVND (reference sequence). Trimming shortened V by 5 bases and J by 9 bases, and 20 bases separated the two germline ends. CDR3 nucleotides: TGTGCCAGTAGTGCCTGGGGCGTGGGGAATTGGCAGTACTTC. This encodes CASSAWGVGNWQYF.

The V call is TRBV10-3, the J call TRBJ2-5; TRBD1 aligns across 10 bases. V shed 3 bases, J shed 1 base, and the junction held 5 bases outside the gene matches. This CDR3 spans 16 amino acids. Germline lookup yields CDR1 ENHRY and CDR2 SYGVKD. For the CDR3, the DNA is TGTGCCATCAGTGAACCCGGGACAGGGGCCCAAGAGACCCAGTACTTC. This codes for CAISEPGTGAQETQYF.

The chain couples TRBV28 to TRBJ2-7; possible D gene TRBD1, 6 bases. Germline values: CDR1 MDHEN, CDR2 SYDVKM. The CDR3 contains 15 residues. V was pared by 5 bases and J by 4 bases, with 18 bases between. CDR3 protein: CASSRPQGLSYEQYF. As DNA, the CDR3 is TGTGCCAGCAGTCGCCCTCAGGGGCTTAGTTACGAGCAGTACTTC.

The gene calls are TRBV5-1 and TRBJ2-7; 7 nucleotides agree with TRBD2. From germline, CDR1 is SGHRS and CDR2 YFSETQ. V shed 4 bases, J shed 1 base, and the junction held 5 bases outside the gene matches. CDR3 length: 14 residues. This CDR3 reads CASSREDPSYEQYF. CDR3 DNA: TGCGCCAGCAGCCGGGAGGATCCATCCTACGAGCAGTACTTC.

CDR3 protein: CATEKTGQYYGYTF. For the CDR3, the DNA is TGTGCCACCGAAAAAACTGGGCAGTACTATGGCTACACCTTC. V gene TRBV19 combines with J gene TRBJ1-2; D is uncertain. The CDR3 extends over 14 amino acids. Per the germline V gene, CDR1 is LNHDA and CDR2 is SQIVND (reference sequence). Deletions cut 10 bases from V and 3 bases from J, with 18 bases between.

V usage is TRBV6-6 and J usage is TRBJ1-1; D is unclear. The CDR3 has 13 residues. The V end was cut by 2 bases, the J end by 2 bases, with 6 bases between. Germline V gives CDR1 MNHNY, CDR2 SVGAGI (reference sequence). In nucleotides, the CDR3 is TGTGCCAGCAGTTACGAGAGAAACACTGAAGCTTTCTTT. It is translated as CASSYERNTEAFF.

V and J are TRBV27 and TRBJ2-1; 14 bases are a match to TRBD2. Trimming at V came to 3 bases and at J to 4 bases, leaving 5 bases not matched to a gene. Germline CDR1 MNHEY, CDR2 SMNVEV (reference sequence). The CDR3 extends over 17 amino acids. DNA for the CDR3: TGTGCCAGCAGTTTTGGACTAGCGGGAGGAATTTACAATGAGCAGTTCTTC. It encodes CASSFGLAGGIYNEQFF.

The CDR3 region is CASSLADEQFF. In DNA form, the CDR3 reads TGTGCCAGCAGCTTGGCCGATGAGCAGTTCTTC. V and J are TRBV5-6 and TRBJ2-1; D uncertain. Looked up from germline, CDR1 is SGHDT and CDR2 is YYEEEE. This CDR3 spans 11 amino acids. Trimming took off 0 bases at V and 8 bases at J, with 3 bases between the two ends.

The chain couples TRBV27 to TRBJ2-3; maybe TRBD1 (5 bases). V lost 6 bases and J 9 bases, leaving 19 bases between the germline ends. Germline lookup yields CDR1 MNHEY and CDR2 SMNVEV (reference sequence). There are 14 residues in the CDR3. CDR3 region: CASRRSRVIETQYF. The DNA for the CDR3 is TGTGCCAGCAGAAGGTCCAGGGTAATAGAGACGCAGTATTTT.

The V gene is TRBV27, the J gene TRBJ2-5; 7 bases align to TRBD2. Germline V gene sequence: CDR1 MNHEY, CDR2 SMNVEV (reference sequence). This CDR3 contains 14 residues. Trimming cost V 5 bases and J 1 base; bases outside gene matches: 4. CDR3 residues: CASSHLAGQETQYF. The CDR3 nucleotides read TGTGCCAGCAGTCATTTAGCGGGCCAAGAGACCCAGTACTTC.

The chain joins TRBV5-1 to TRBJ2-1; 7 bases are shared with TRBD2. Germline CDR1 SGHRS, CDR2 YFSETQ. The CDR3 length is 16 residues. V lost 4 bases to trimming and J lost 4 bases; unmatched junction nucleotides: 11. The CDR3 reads CASSTRLAGLYNEQFF. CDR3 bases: TGCGCCAGCAGCACCAGACTAGCCGGGCTTTACAATGAGCAGTTCTTC.

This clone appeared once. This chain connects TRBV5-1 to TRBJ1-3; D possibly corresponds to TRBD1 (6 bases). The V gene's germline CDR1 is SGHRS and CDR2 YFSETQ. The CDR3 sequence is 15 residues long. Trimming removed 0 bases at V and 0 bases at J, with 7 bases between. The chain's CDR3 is CASSLGDISGNTIYF. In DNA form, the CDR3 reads TGCGCCAGCAGCTTGGGGGACATCTCTGGAAACACCATATATTTT. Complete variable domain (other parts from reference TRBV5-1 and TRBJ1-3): KAGVTQTPRYLIKTRGQQVTLSCSPISGHRSVSWYQQTPGQGLQFLFEYFSETQRNKGNFPGRFSGRQFSNSRSEMNVSTLELGDSALYLCASSLGDISGNTIYFGEGSWLTVV.

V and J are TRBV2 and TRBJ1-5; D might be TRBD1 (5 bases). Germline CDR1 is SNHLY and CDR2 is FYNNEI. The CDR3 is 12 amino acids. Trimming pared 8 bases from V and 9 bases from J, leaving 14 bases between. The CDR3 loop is CASGGGFGPQHF. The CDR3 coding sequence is TGTGCCAGCGGGGGGGGGTTCGGGCCCCAGCATTTT.

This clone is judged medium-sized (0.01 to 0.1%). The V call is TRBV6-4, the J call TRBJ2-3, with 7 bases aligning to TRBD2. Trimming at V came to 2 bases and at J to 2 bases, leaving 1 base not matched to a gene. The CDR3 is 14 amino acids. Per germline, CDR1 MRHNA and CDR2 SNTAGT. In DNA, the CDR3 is TGTGCCAGCAGTGACGCGGGAGCCACAGATACGCAGTATTTT. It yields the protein CASSDAGATDTQYF.

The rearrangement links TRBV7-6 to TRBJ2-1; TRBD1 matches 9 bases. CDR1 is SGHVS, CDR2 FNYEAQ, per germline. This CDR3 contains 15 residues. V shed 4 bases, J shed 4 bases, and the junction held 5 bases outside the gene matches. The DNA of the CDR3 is TGTGCCAGCAGCTCTACAGGGGGCCGGTACAATGAGCAGTTCTTC. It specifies CASSSTGGRYNEQFF.

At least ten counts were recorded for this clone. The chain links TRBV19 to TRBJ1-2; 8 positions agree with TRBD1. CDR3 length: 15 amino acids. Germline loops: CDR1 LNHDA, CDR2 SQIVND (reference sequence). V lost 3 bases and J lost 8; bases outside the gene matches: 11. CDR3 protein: CASSITTGGPLGYTF. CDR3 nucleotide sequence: TGTGCCAGTAGTATTACAACAGGGGGGCCTTTGGGCTACACCTTC.